A single sample is the source of the 13 T cell receptor beta chains below, sequenced in a study of T cell repertoires in cytomegalovirus infection. Their antigens remain unidentified. TCRdb redid the calling of the reads with MiXCR, one entry per CDR3 protein. This table has about 330,000 distinct CDR3 sequences, approximately 35% appearing once. The sample here was cultured PBMCs, taken from culture after CMV antigen stimulation. These TCRs come from a human donor in good health (CMV status not recorded). Some clones in this sample may be carry-over from other donors' samples.

The J gene is TRBJ1-5, the V gene TRBV11-2; D ambiguous. Germline CDR1 is SGHAT and CDR2 is FQNNGV. The CDR3 spans 15 residues. The V and J ends lost 2 bases and 6 bases respectively, with 14 bases between them. The DNA of the CDR3 is TGTGCCAGCAGCTTAATCAGCGGGTACGGTCAGCCCCAGCATTTT. Protein: CASSLISGYGQPQHF.

This clonotype was counted only a few times. The CDR3 DNA is TGTGCCAGCCTTCCTACGACAGGCGGGGAGCTGTTTTTT. This codes for CASLPTTGGELFF. The chain is built from TRBV2 and TRBJ2-2; TRBD1 might be the D (6 bases). The CDR3 runs to 13 residues. V was trimmed by 8 bases and J by 7 bases, leaving 14 bases between them. Per the germline V gene, CDR1 is SNHLY and CDR2 is FYNNEI.

The rearrangement joins TRBV5-1 to TRBJ2-1, with no clear D. The length of the CDR3 is 14 residues. The germline V and J ends were trimmed by 4 bases and 15 bases, with 23 bases remaining between them. In germline, CDR1 is SGHRS, CDR2 YFSETQ. CDR3 loop: CASSPTTVVADGFF. CDR3 coding DNA: TGCGCCAGCAGCCCTACCACGGTGGTAGCAGATGGGTTCTTC.

This chain links TRBV20-1 with TRBJ2-5; D uncertain. The germline CDR1 and CDR2 sequences are DFQATT and SNEGSKA (reference sequence). This CDR3 spans 15 amino acids. V dropped 2 bases and J dropped 1 base, with 14 bases sitting between them. CDR3 protein: CSARYPGTSQETQYF. The CDR3 nucleotides are TGCAGTGCTAGATATCCGGGCACTTCCCAAGAGACCCAGTACTTC.

The CDR3 DNA reads TGTGCCAGCAGCCCCGGGACTAGAGAGTTTAATGAGCAGTTCTTC. Its translation is CASSPGTREFNEQFF. J is TRBJ2-1 and V is TRBV27; 8 nucleotides line up with TRBD2. Germline CDR1 reads MNHEY; CDR2 reads SMNVEV (reference sequence). J gave up 7 bases and V 6 bases, and 11 bases lay outside the gene matches. The CDR3 covers 15 residues.

The V and J genes are TRBV13 and TRBJ2-7; TRBD1 matches at 8 bases. V was clipped by 3 bases and J by 4 bases; unmatched bases: 20. CDR3 size: 19 residues. The germline V gene encodes CDR1 PRHDT and CDR2 FYEKMQ (reference sequence). CDR3 DNA sequence: TGTGCCAGCAGCTTGGCGCGGGTGAAGGGGACAGGTTTCTATTACGAGCAGTACGTC. Amino acid sequence: CASSLARVKGTGFYYEQYV.

This clonotype was counted a few times. The chain combines TRBV7-9 with TRBJ2-1; D ambiguous. Trimming left V 3 bases short and J 2 bases short, with 11 bases between. The CDR3 consists of 15 residues. In germline, CDR1 is SEHNR, CDR2 FQNEAQ (reference sequence). The CDR3 loop reads CASSLVSQAYNEQFF. For the CDR3, the DNA is TGTGCCAGCAGCTTGGTGAGTCAGGCCTACAATGAGCAGTTCTTC.

This clonotype was counted a few times. V gene TRBV7-6 combines with J gene TRBJ2-1, with D hard to call. This CDR3 spans 15 amino acids. The V end was cut by 3 bases, the J end by 0 bases, with 9 bases between. Germline values: CDR1 SGHVS, CDR2 FNYEAQ. The CDR3 sequence: CASSFGISSYNEQFF. The DNA of the CDR3 is TGTGCCAGCAGCTTTGGGATTAGCTCCTACAATGAGCAGTTCTTC. Based on the CDR3 plus reference TRBV7-6 and TRBJ2-1, the full variable domain is GAGVSQSPRYKVTKRGQDVALRCDPISGHVSLYWYRQALGQGPEFLTYFNYEAQQDKSGLPNDRFSAERPEGSISTLTIQRTEQRDSAMYRCASSFGISSYNEQFFGPGTRLTVL.

This clonotype was picked up a small number of times. The rearrangement links TRBV28 to TRBJ1-2, with D perhaps TRBD1 (5 bases). The V end lost 4 bases, the J end lost 3 bases, and 6 bases lay between the germline ends. The germline V gene encodes CDR1 MDHEN and CDR2 SYDVKM. This CDR3 has 12 amino acids. CDR3 region: CASSSRDYGYTF. In DNA form, the CDR3 reads TGTGCCAGCAGTTCCAGGGACTATGGCTACACCTTC.

In the case of this clonotype: The germline gene is not matched at one end of the junction; a read error may be the cause. The chain couples TRBV6-2 or TRBV6-3 to TRBJ2-7, with a possible D match to TRBD2 (5 bases). The germline V gene has CDR1 MNHEY and CDR2 SVGEGT. The CDR3 runs to 9 residues. CDR3 coding DNA: TGTGCCAGCATCGGACTTACTATTTTC. Translation gives CASIGLTIF.

The V and J genes are TRBV4-2 and TRBJ2-1; the match to TRBD2 covers 8 bases. CDR1 is LGHNA, CDR2 YNFKEQ, per germline. This CDR3 spans 17 amino acids. V was clipped by 1 base and J by 0 bases; unmatched bases: 5. The CDR3, as DNA: TGTGCCAGCAGCCAAGGTAGTCTAGCGGGCTCCTACAATGAGCAGTTCTTC. This translates into CASSQGSLAGSYNEQFF.

J is TRBJ2-7 and V is TRBV4-1; D remains unclear. Germline V gene data show CDR1 as MGHRA and CDR2 as YSYEKL. V gave up 1 base and J gave up 2 bases, with 3 bases separating them. The CDR3 is made up of 12 amino acids. CDR3: CASSQVAYEQYF. The CDR3 DNA follows: TGCGCCAGCAGCCAAGTCGCCTACGAGCAGTACTTC.

The J gene is TRBJ2-1, the V gene TRBV6-1; D not resolved. V dropped 8 bases and J dropped 6 bases, with 14 bases sitting between them. The CDR3 loop spans 13 amino acids. Per the germline V gene, CDR1 is MNHNS and CDR2 is SASEGT. The CDR3 nucleotides read TGTGCCAGCTCTAGGGTTAGTCCCAATGAGCAGTTCTTC. It is translated as CASSRVSPNEQFF.